This record looks at one T cell receptor (beta chain) sequence and its context. Its antigen remains unidentified. Assay: immunoSEQ multiplex PCR; the TCRdb copy retains only in-frame clones and omits some. The sample holds about 100,000 clones, approximately 89% seen once. Per the germline V gene, CDR1 is MGHRA and CDR2 is YSYEKL. V gave up 4 bases and J gave up 5 bases; unmatched junction bases: 6. CDR3 size: 16 residues. This record comes from a study of T cell responses to AZD1222 COVID-19 vaccine. Study outcomes and limitations: Unmutated variant regions reportedly attract nearly half of all spike-specific TCRs.

The source is an adult who received the MenACWY meningococcal vaccine as a control. Source: peripheral blood, taken 28 days after the second dose of the MenACWY control vaccine. This chain connects TRBV4-1 to TRBJ1-6; 9 positions match TRBD1. CDR3: CASSPSGQGNNSPLHF. CDR3 coding DNA: TGCGCCAGCAGCCCATCTGGACAGGGGAATAATTCACCCCTCCACTTT.